Listed below are T cell receptor beta chains from one sample, sequenced in a study of prognosis after radiotherapy for stage I lung cancer. One entry per CDR3 protein, called by TCRdb with MiXCR from the multiplex PCR reads. The data show more than 15,000 distinct CDR3 sequences, more than 25% seen once. The source was PBMCs, collected before or after stereotactic body radiation therapy (not recorded which). These receptors originate from a donor over 45 with non-small cell lung cancer. Both conserved end residues are part of each CDR3. Each record gives: D gene, J gene, clone size, V gene, CDR3 protein, CDR3 DNA. D genes are given only for firm matches. Size values are once, few and many counts, or a class for expanded clones, and some rows have none.

d_call: -; j_call: TRBJ2-7; clone_size: large; v_call: TRBV3-1; cdr3_aa: CASSQSILPEQYF; cdr3_nt: TGTGCCAGCAGCCAGTCTATCCTCCCCGAGCAGTACTTC
d_call: TRBD1; j_call: TRBJ2-7; clone_size: many; v_call: TRBV29-1; cdr3_aa: CSVEDRDEQYF; cdr3_nt: TGCAGCGTTGAGGACAGGGACGAGCAGTACTTC
d_call: -; j_call: TRBJ2-7; clone_size: -; v_call: TRBV5-6; cdr3_aa: CASISREARYYEQYF; cdr3_nt: TGTGCCAGCATCTCCCGAGAGGCGAGGTACTACGAGCAGTACTTC
d_call: TRBD2; j_call: TRBJ2-3; clone_size: many; v_call: TRBV5-1; cdr3_aa: CASSFSGSGTDTQYF; cdr3_nt: TGCGCCAGCAGCTTTAGCGGGAGCGGCACAGATACGCAGTATTTT
d_call: TRBD1; j_call: TRBJ1-2; clone_size: once; v_call: TRBV20-1; cdr3_aa: CSGTDRTGGGYGYTF; cdr3_nt: TGCAGTGGCACGGACAGAACAGGGGGTGGCTATGGCTACACCTTC
d_call: TRBD2; j_call: TRBJ2-5; clone_size: many; v_call: TRBV30; cdr3_aa: CAWSETSVLQETQYF; cdr3_nt: TGTGCCTGGAGCGAGACTAGCGTACTACAAGAGACCCAGTACTTC
d_call: -; j_call: TRBJ2-7; clone_size: many; v_call: TRBV29-1; cdr3_aa: CSVQAEDTYEQYF; cdr3_nt: TGCAGCGTTCAAGCGGAAGACACCTACGAGCAGTACTTC
d_call: TRBD1; j_call: TRBJ2-1; clone_size: medium-sized; v_call: TRBV5-1; cdr3_aa: CASSLTSGTAINEQFF; cdr3_nt: TGCGCCAGCAGCTTAACCTCCGGGACAGCGATCAATGAGCAGTTCTTC
d_call: -; j_call: TRBJ1-1; clone_size: many; v_call: TRBV6-1; cdr3_aa: CASSSPRGNTEAFF; cdr3_nt: TGTGCCAGCAGTAGTCCCAGAGGCAACACTGAAGCTTTCTTT
d_call: -; j_call: TRBJ2-6; clone_size: medium-sized; v_call: TRBV5-1; cdr3_aa: CASMLVSGANVLTF; cdr3_nt: TGCGCCAGCATGTTGGTGTCCGGGGCCAACGTCCTGACTTTC
d_call: TRBD1; j_call: TRBJ1-1; clone_size: many; v_call: TRBV28; cdr3_aa: CASRTTGGATEAFF; cdr3_nt: TGTGCCAGCAGAACTACAGGGGGGGCCACTGAAGCTTTCTTT
d_call: -; j_call: TRBJ1-6; clone_size: -; v_call: TRBV12-3/TRBV12-4; cdr3_aa: CASSFTASSYNSPLHF; cdr3_nt: TGTGCCAGCAGTTTCACCGCGAGCTCCTATAATTCCCCCCTCCACTTT
d_call: TRBD1; j_call: TRBJ2-7; clone_size: medium-sized; v_call: TRBV20-1; cdr3_aa: CSARSGLRDRGLYEQYF; cdr3_nt: TGCAGTGCTAGATCCGGCCTTCGGGACAGGGGGCTCTACGAGCAGTACTTC
d_call: -; j_call: TRBJ1-1; clone_size: many; v_call: TRBV3-1; cdr3_aa: CASSQVLSSTEAFF; cdr3_nt: TGTGCCAGCAGCCAAGTACTGTCGAGCACTGAAGCTTTCTTT
d_call: -; j_call: TRBJ2-3; clone_size: medium-sized; v_call: TRBV2; cdr3_aa: CASSQGGSTDTQYF; cdr3_nt: TGTGCCAGCAGCCAGGGGGGCAGCACAGATACGCAGTATTTT
d_call: -; j_call: TRBJ1-1; clone_size: many; v_call: TRBV7-9; cdr3_aa: CASSFGFGLSTEAFF; cdr3_nt: TGTGCCAGCAGCTTTGGGTTTGGGCTGAGCACTGAAGCTTTCTTT
d_call: -; j_call: TRBJ2-5; clone_size: many; v_call: TRBV20-1; cdr3_aa: CSARALTHPRETQYF; cdr3_nt: TGCAGTGCTAGAGCCTTGACTCACCCTAGGGAGACCCAGTACTTC
d_call: -; j_call: TRBJ1-2; clone_size: many; v_call: TRBV30; cdr3_aa: CAWSPQGKGVYGYTF; cdr3_nt: TGTGCCTGGAGTCCCCAGGGGAAAGGCGTCTATGGCTACACCTTC
d_call: -; j_call: TRBJ2-2; clone_size: -; v_call: TRBV6-5; cdr3_aa: CASRHGTGDTGELFF; cdr3_nt: TGTGCCAGCAGACACGGGACTGGCGACACCGGGGAGCTGTTTTTT
d_call: TRBD1; j_call: TRBJ1-4; clone_size: -; v_call: TRBV6-1; cdr3_aa: CASSNARDSRTNEKLFF; cdr3_nt: TGTGCCAGCAGTAACGCCCGGGACAGCAGAACTAATGAAAAACTGTTTTTT
d_call: TRBD1; j_call: TRBJ1-2; clone_size: -; v_call: TRBV5-1; cdr3_aa: CASSLGGQGAPAGYTF; cdr3_nt: TGCGCCAGCAGCTTGGGGGGACAGGGGGCGCCCGCTGGCTACACCTTC
d_call: -; j_call: TRBJ1-1; clone_size: many; v_call: TRBV2; cdr3_aa: CASGRQTNTEAFF; cdr3_nt: TGTGCCAGCGGTCGACAGACCAACACTGAAGCTTTCTTT
d_call: TRBD2; j_call: TRBJ2-5; clone_size: many; v_call: TRBV11-2; cdr3_aa: CASSSGSSETQYF; cdr3_nt: TGTGCCAGCAGTAGCGGGAGCTCGGAGACCCAGTACTTC
d_call: TRBD1; j_call: TRBJ2-2; clone_size: many; v_call: TRBV18; cdr3_aa: CASSPDYRGNTGELFF; cdr3_nt: TGTGCCAGCTCACCAGATTACAGGGGTAACACCGGGGAGCTGTTTTTT
d_call: TRBD1; j_call: TRBJ2-2; clone_size: many; v_call: TRBV3-1; cdr3_aa: CASSYRGFDTGELFF; cdr3_nt: TGTGCCAGCAGTTACAGGGGGTTCGACACCGGGGAGCTGTTTTTT
d_call: -; j_call: TRBJ2-3; clone_size: many; v_call: TRBV7-8; cdr3_aa: CASSLAPVYSTDTQYF; cdr3_nt: TGTGCCAGCAGCTTAGCCCCCGTCTATAGCACAGATACGCAGTATTTT
d_call: -; j_call: TRBJ2-3; clone_size: once; v_call: TRBV6-2/TRBV6-3; cdr3_aa: CAGQGTDTQYF; cdr3_nt: TGTGCCGGGCAGGGGACAGATACGCAGTATTTT
d_call: -; j_call: TRBJ2-5; clone_size: -; v_call: TRBV5-1; cdr3_aa: CASSGGPTETQYF; cdr3_nt: TGCGCCAGCAGCGGGGGACCCACGGAGACCCAGTACTTC
d_call: TRBD2; j_call: TRBJ2-1; clone_size: many; v_call: TRBV7-6; cdr3_aa: CASSLAGTYNEQFF; cdr3_nt: TGTGCCAGCAGCCTAGCGGGAACCTACAATGAGCAGTTCTTC
d_call: -; j_call: TRBJ2-2; clone_size: medium-sized; v_call: TRBV5-1; cdr3_aa: CASSLQFWTTTTGELFF; cdr3_nt: TGCGCCAGCAGCTTGCAGTTTTGGACTACCACCACCGGGGAGCTGTTTTTT
d_call: TRBD2; j_call: TRBJ2-2; clone_size: many; v_call: TRBV19; cdr3_aa: CASSRRLAGADNTGELFF; cdr3_nt: TGTGCCAGTAGTCGGCGACTAGCGGGAGCCGATAACACCGGGGAGCTGTTTTTT